This paragraph reports one T cell receptor beta chain. Its antigen is unknown. CDR3 length: 12 amino acids. Germline V gene data show CDR1 as SEHNR and CDR2 as FQNEAQ (reference sequence). This specimen comes from a study of T cells expressing NK-cell markers. About the research overall: Sorted CD3+CD56+NKG2C+, CD3+CD56+NKG2C- and CD3+CD56-NKG2C+ T-cell subsets were beta-chain profiled. There were seven HCMV-seropositive donors and one seronegative donor among the eight sequenced.

General study results and limits: The study did not resolve the HCMV specificity of expanded NKG2C+ T cell clones.

The authors generated TCR beta cDNA through 5'RACE template switching with UMIs. For each CDR3 protein, TCRdb gives one entry from its re-call of the 5' RACE reads, without DNA. This sample's clone table lists about 180,000 distinct CDR3 sequences. The V and J genes are TRBV7-9 and TRBJ1-1. This receptor was taken from a woman aged 18-69 years in good health. The specimen sequenced was blood T cells: a sorted CD56 or NKG2C T cell subset, CD4+ or CD8+ T cells, or bulk PBMC T cells (not recorded which). CDR3 residues: CASSLGQGEAFF.